One sample yielded the 7 T cell receptor beta chains listed below, sequenced in a study of cytotoxic CD8 clonotypes in ibrutinib-treated CLL. Generated by immunoSEQ multiplex PCR, the TCRdb table keeps only in-frame clones and is missing some. The data hold 250,000 to 350,000 clones, with roughly four fifths observed a single time. Sequenced here: PBMCs, sampled at disease progression, from a patient treated with ibrutinib. These receptors originate from a human donor with chronic lymphocytic leukemia.

V and J are TRBV19 and TRBJ2-1; D gene uncertain. CDR1 LNHDA and CDR2 SQIVND come from the germline V gene (reference sequence). This CDR3 has 15 amino acids. Trimming pared 5 bases from V and 10 bases from J, leaving 21 bases between. CDR3 DNA: TGTGCCAGTAGTGCGCGGTCAGGAGATCTTTGGGAGCAGTTCTTC. Amino acids: CASSARSGDLWEQFF.

The V gene is TRBV11-1, the J gene TRBJ2-3; D not certain. With 5 bases removed from V and 2 bases from J, the gap between germline ends came to 17 bases. Germline lookup yields CDR1 SGHAT and CDR2 FQDESV (reference sequence). The CDR3 sequence is 16 residues long. CDR3 coding DNA: TGTGCCAGCAGCCCAAATTGGTACATACTCACAGATACGCAGTATTTT. Its translation: CASSPNWYILTDTQYF.

The genes are TRBV10-3 and TRBJ2-6; 12 bases are shared with TRBD1. The CDR3 is 18 amino acids. Germline lookup yields CDR1 ENHRY and CDR2 SYGVKD. The junction had 6 bases not matched to a gene; V was cut back by 4 bases and J by 2 bases. The CDR3 sequence is CAISGGQGAPTGANVLTF. The CDR3 bases are TGTGCCATCAGTGGGGGACAGGGGGCGCCTACTGGGGCCAACGTCCTGACTTTC.

The chain combines TRBV14 with TRBJ2-2; D unclear. Germline-derived CDR1 and CDR2 are SGHDN and FVKESK. The CDR3 covers 16 residues. Trimming shortened V by 2 bases and J by 1 base, and 11 bases separated the two germline ends. The CDR3 DNA reads as TGTGCCAGCAGCCAAATAAGGAGATTGAACACCGGGGAGCTGTTTTTT. Its translation is CASSQIRRLNTGELFF.

The V and J genes are TRBV15 and TRBJ2-7, with 9 bases fitting TRBD1. Per the germline V gene, CDR1 is LNHNV and CDR2 is YYDKDF (reference sequence). V shed 3 bases, J shed 7 bases, and the junction held 10 bases outside the gene matches. The CDR3 runs 15 residues. In DNA form, the CDR3 reads TGTGCCACCAGCAGCTCCGACAGGGGGAGAGGAGAGCAGTACTTC. Translated, it gives CATSSSDRGRGEQYF.

The CDR3 DNA reads TGCGCCAGCAGCTTGGTTTTCGGGGATCGGATGAACACTGAAGCTTTCTTT. It yields the protein CASSLVFGDRMNTEAFF. J is TRBJ1-1 and V is TRBV5-1; D is uncertain. V lost 0 bases and J 0 bases, leaving 15 bases between the germline ends. This CDR3 has 17 residues. Germline V gene lookup returns CDR1 SGHRS and CDR2 YFSETQ.

The rearrangement joins TRBV6-6 to TRBJ2-2; perhaps TRBD2 as D (5 bases). In germline, CDR1 is MNHNY, CDR2 SVGAGI (reference sequence). CDR3 size: 12 residues. The germline V and J ends were trimmed by 7 bases and 6 bases, with 9 bases remaining between them. This chain's CDR3 is CASTLAAGELFF. For the CDR3, the DNA is TGTGCCAGCACCCTAGCCGCCGGGGAGCTGTTTTTT.